Listed here is a single T cell receptor (beta chain). Its specificity is not known. CDR3 length: 16 residues. V lost 5 bases and J lost 8; bases outside the gene matches: 15. The V gene's germline CDR1 is SNHLY and CDR2 FYNNEI. Participants had chemo-refractory metastatic non-small-cell lung cancer and were treated with focal radiation plus ipilimumab CTLA-4 blockade. This specimen comes from a study of radiotherapy plus CTLA-4 blockade in lung cancer. Study-wide background: Objective responses were observed in 15% to 20% of patients, and disease control was achieved by 30% to 35%.

Sequenced by immunoSEQ multiplex PCR; TCRdb stores in-frame clones only, minus some. The repertoire includes 81,000 or so clones, approximately 86% of them detected once, and 0.87% sits in the top ten. Study observations and caveats: TCR clones of tumor origin grew in blood after radiotherapy plus ipilimumab. The best predictor of response was reported to be early blood T cell clone dynamics, with interferon-beta.

The chain links TRBV2 to TRBJ2-1; 7 bases fit TRBD1. This TCR was sampled from a human donor with non-small cell lung cancer who had stable disease on radiotherapy plus ipilimumab. Sample: peripheral blood, taken from a patient treated with radiotherapy plus ipilimumab. The CDR3 protein is CASSPEGKGAIDEQFF. The CDR3 coding sequence is TGTGCCAGCAGTCCTGAGGGAAAGGGGGCAATAGATGAGCAGTTCTTC.